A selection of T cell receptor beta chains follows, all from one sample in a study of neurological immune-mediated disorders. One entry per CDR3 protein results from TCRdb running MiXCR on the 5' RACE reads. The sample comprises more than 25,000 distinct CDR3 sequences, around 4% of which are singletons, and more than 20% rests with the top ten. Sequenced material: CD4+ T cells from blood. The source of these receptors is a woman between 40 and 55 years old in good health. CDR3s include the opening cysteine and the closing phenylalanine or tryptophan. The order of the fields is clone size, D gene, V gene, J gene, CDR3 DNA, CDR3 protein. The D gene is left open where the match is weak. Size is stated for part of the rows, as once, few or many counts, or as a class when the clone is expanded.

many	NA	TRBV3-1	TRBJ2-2	TGTGCCAGCAGCCAAGGGGGCGCCGGGGAGCTGTTTTTT	CASSQGGAGELFF
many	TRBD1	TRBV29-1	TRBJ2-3	TGCAGCGTGGGGACAGGGGGCACAGATACGCAGTATTTT	CSVGTGGTDTQYF
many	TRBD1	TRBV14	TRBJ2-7	TGTGCCAGCAGCCACCTGGGACAGCGCTACGAGCAGTACTTC	CASSHLGQRYEQYF
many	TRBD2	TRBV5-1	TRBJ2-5	TGCGCCAGCAGCCCCATCCGGGGGGGGGCCGAGACCCAGTACTTC	CASSPIRGGAETQYF
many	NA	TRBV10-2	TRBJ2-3	TGCGCCAGCAGTCACAGGGTAGATACGCAGTATTTT	CASSHRVDTQYF
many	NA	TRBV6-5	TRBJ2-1	TGTGCCAGCAGTTTAGGGGCCCCCTACAATGAGCAGTTCTTC	CASSLGAPYNEQFF
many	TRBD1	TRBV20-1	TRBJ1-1	TGCAGTGCTAGACGGAGAGGAGGGGGCGGGAGTCGGACTGAAGCTTTCTTT	CSARRRGGGGSRTEAFF
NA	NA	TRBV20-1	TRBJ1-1	TGCAGTGCTAGATCGCAGGGTGTCTGGAACACTGAAGCTTTCTTT	CSARSQGVWNTEAFF
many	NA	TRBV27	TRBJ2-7	TGTGCCAGCAGTTTATTTCCAGCCTACGAGCAGTACTTC	CASSLFPAYEQYF
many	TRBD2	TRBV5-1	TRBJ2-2	TGCGCCAGCAGCATGGGACTAGCGGGAACGAACACCGGGGAGCTGTTTTTT	CASSMGLAGTNTGELFF
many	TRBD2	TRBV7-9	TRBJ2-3	TGTGCCAGCAGCCCTAAAATAGGACTAGCGGGGGCCAACACAGATACGCAGTATTTT	CASSPKIGLAGANTDTQYF
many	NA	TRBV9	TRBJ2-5	TGTGCCAGCAGCGTTGGAGGGACCCAAGAGACCCAGTACTTC	CASSVGGTQETQYF
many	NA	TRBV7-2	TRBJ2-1	TGTGCCAGCAGATCAGGGAGCTCCTACAATGAGCAGTTCTTC	CASRSGSSYNEQFF
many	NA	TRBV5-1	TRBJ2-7	TGCGCCAGCAGCTCGACAGGGGAGGGCTACGAGCAGTACTTC	CASSSTGEGYEQYF
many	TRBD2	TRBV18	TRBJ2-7	TGTGCCAGCTCACCGGACCGGCGGGGGAGGGAGCAGTACTTC	CASSPDRRGREQYF
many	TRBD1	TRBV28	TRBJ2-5	TGTGCCAGCAGTGGATTCAGGGGGCGCGAAGAGACCCAGTACTTC	CASSGFRGREETQYF
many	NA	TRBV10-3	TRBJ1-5	TGTGCCATCAGTGAGGGTGCTAGTAGCAATCAGCCCCAGCATTTT	CAISEGASSNQPQHF
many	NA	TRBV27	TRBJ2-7	TGTGCCAGCAGTTTTCTGTTGGGGGGCCTTTACGAGCAGTACTTC	CASSFLLGGLYEQYF
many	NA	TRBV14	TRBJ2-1	TGTGCCAGCAGCCAAGATCTCGGGGGTGAGCAGTTCTTC	CASSQDLGGEQFF
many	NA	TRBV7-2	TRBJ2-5	TGTGCCAGCAGCTTAGTGGTAGCAGTAGAGACCCAGTACTTC	CASSLVVAVETQYF
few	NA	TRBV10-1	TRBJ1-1	TGCGCCAGCATTCATCGTCTCCTCAGGGGGAACACTGAAGCTTTCTTT	CASIHRLLRGNTEAFF
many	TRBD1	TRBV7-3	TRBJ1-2	TGTGCCAGCAGCCCGGGGGACAGGCCGGGAGGCTACACCTTC	CASSPGDRPGGYTF
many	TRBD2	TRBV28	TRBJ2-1	TGTGCCAGCAGTCATAGCCAACGGTCTAGCGGGAGGCGACCCCATGAGCAGTTCTTC	CASSHSQRSSGRRPHEQFF
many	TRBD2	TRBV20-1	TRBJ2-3	TGCAGTGCTAGACCCGGGGGGGGATCGGATACGCAGTATTTT	CSARPGGGSDTQYF
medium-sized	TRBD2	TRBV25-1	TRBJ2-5	TGTGCCAGCAGTGAGATAGCGGGAGAGGGGGAGACCCAGTACTTC	CASSEIAGEGETQYF
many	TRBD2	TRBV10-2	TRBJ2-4	TGCGCCAGCAGAATTAGCGGGGGGGAATTTCAAAACATTCAGTACTTC	CASRISGGEFQNIQYF
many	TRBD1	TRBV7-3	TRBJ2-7	TGTGCCAGCAGCCCCGACAGGGCCCACGAGCAGTACTTC	CASSPDRAHEQYF
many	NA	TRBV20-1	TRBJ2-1	TGCAGTGCTAGCCCGAATGGGAGGTACAATGAGCAGTTCTTC	CSASPNGRYNEQFF
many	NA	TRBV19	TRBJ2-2	TGTGCCACCAGCAGGGCAGCGAACACCGGGGAGCTGTTTTTT	CATSRAANTGELFF
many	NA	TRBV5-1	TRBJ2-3	TGCGCCAGCCGGGATGAGACAGGACTCACAGATACGCAGTATTTT	CASRDETGLTDTQYF
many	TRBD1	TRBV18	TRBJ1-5	TGTGCCAGCTCACCAGACAGGGACAATCAGCCCCAGCATTTT	CASSPDRDNQPQHF
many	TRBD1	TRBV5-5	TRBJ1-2	TGTGCCAGCAGCTTGCAGGGACAGACAAACTATGGCTACACCTTC	CASSLQGQTNYGYTF
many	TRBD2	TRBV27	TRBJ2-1	TGTGCCAGCAGGGTAGCGGGAGCCTACAATGAGCAGTTCTTC	CASRVAGAYNEQFF
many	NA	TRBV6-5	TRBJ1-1	TGTGCCAGCAGTGCCTATGGGACATATATGAACACTGAAGCTTTCTTT	CASSAYGTYMNTEAFF
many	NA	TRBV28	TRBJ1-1	TGTGCCAGCAGTCGCGGGGCCAGAGGTGAAGCTTTCTTT	CASSRGARGEAFF
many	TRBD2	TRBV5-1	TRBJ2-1	TGCGCCAGCAGCCTCGGGACTAGCGGACCCCACGAGCGGTTCTTC	CASSLGTSGPHERFF
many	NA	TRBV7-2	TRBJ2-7	TGTGCCAGCAGCTTAACTATGGGCTACGAGCAGTACTTC	CASSLTMGYEQYF
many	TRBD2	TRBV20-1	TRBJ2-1	TGCAGTGCTAGAGTTGGCGGGAGGAGCAATGAGCAGTTCTTC	CSARVGGRSNEQFF
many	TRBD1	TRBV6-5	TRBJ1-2	TGTGCCAGCCACGACCCCGGGACAGGGTTTGGCTACACCTTC	CASHDPGTGFGYTF
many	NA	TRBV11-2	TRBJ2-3	TGTGCCAGCAGCTTCCAGTGGACAGATACGCAGTATTTT	CASSFQWTDTQYF
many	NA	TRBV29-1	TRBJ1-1	TGCAGCTCCAAAGGCAGGGGAGGAACTGAAGCTTTCTTT	CSSKGRGGTEAFF
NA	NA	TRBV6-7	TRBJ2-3	TGTGCCAGCATAGGGACGAGGGACTTCACAGATACGCAGTATTTT	CASIGTRDFTDTQYF
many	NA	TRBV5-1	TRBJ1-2	TGCGCCAGCAGCTTGGCCGGAGGAGGTGGCTACACCTTC	CASSLAGGGGYTF
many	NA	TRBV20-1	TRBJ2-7	TGCAGTGCCACCTCTCCTAGAGACTCCTACGAGCAGTACTTC	CSATSPRDSYEQYF
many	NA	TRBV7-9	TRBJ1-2	TGTGCCAGCAGCTCATCAGGTGTTAACTATGGCTACACCTTC	CASSSSGVNYGYTF
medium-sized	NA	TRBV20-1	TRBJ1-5	TGCAGTGCTAGCACGGACGGGAATCAGCCCCAGCATTTT	CSASTDGNQPQHF
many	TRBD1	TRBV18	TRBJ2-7	TGTGCCAGCTCTCGGGACAGTGTCTACGAGCAGTACTTC	CASSRDSVYEQYF
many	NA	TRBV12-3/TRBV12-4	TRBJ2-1	TGTGCCAGCAGTTTATCTGGTGGTGAGCAGTTCTTC	CASSLSGGEQFF
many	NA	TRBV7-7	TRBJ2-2	TGTGCTAGCAGCTCCGGGACCGGGGAGCTGTTTTTT	CASSSGTGELFF
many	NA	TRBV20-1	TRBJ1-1	TGCAGTGCTAGAGTAGGCGGGAACACTGAAGCTTTCTTT	CSARVGGNTEAFF
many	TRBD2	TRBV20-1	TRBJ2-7	TGCAGTGCTCAGACTATACTAGCGGACTCCTACGAGCAGTACTTC	CSAQTILADSYEQYF
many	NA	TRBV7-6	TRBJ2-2	TGTGCCAGCAGCAGGAACACCGGGGAGCTGTTTTTT	CASSRNTGELFF
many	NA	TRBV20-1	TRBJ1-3	TGCAGTGCTAATCGAGATAGGGTGGCTGGAAACACCATATATTTT	CSANRDRVAGNTIYF
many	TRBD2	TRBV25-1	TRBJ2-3	TGTGCCAGCAGTAAGACTAGCGGGCGCAGCACAGATACGCAGTATTTT	CASSKTSGRSTDTQYF
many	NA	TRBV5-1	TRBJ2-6	TGCGCCAGCAGACCAAACTTCTCTGGGGCCAACGTCCTGACTTTC	CASRPNFSGANVLTF
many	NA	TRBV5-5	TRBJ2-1	TGTGCCAGCAGCTTCGATGAGCAGTTCTTC	CASSFDEQFF
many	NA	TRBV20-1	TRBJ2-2	TGCAGTGCTAGAGTCCGAAGGGGGTCCGGGGAGCTGTTTTTT	CSARVRRGSGELFF
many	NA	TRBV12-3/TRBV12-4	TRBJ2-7	TGTGCCAGCAGTTTAAACGCGTTTACGGGAGCGTACGAGCAGTACTTC	CASSLNAFTGAYEQYF